Listed below are T cell receptor beta chains from one sample, sequenced in a study of OX40 agonist ivuxolimab in advanced cancers. TCRdb's copy holds only in-frame clones and misses some; the assay was immunoSEQ multiplex PCR. The table has tens of thousands of clones, 85% to 95% seen once. Sequencing was performed on CD4+ or CD8+ T cells sorted from blood, taken in a trial of the OX40 agonist ivuxolimab. These receptors were collected from an adult with an advanced solid tumor such as melanoma, head and neck, liver or kidney cancer. Both conserved end residues are part of each CDR3. Each record gives: CDR3 length, D gene, clone size, V gene, J gene, CDR3 protein, CDR3 DNA. The D gene is left open where the match is weak. The size field is filled for only some rows; it gives once, few, many or a size class.

15	NA	NA	TRBV6-5	TRBJ1-3	CASSLRHAGAHTIYF	TGTGCCAGCAGCTTGCGGCACGCCGGCGCACACACCATATATTTT
15	NA	NA	TRBV28	TRBJ1-3	CASSQTSGSRNTIYF	TGTGCCAGCAGTCAAACTTCAGGGTCGCGAAACACCATATATTTT
15	TRBD2	NA	TRBV5-1	TRBJ2-3	CASSWGGGSTDTQYF	TGCGCCAGCAGCTGGGGGGGAGGAAGCACAGATACGCAGTATTTT
14	NA	NA	TRBV5-6	TRBJ1-1	CASSFLQGFSEAFF	TGTGCCAGCAGCTTCTTACAGGGTTTTTCCGAAGCTTTCTTT
15	NA	NA	TRBV30	TRBJ1-2	CAWRLEDRGGYGYTF	TGTGCCTGGAGACTAGAGGATAGGGGCGGCTATGGCTACACCTTC
16	TRBD2	NA	TRBV19	TRBJ2-1	CASSLTRLAGFDEQFF	TGTGCCAGTAGCCTAACTAGACTAGCGGGGTTCGATGAGCAGTTCTTC
10	NA	NA	TRBV29-1	TRBJ2-7	CSVAGTEQYF	TGCAGCGTTGCAGGTACCGAGCAGTACTTC
16	TRBD1	NA	TRBV28	TRBJ2-1	CASSLWGTGGGNEQFF	TGTGCCAGCAGTTTGTGGGGGACAGGAGGGGGCAATGAGCAGTTCTTC
15	TRBD2	NA	TRBV5-1	TRBJ2-5	CASSSGTSGQETQYF	TGCGCCAGCAGCTCCGGGACTAGCGGCCAGGAGACCCAGTACTTC
16	NA	NA	TRBV11-2	TRBJ1-3	CASSSAREVVGNTIYF	TGTGCCAGCAGCTCTGCCCGGGAGGTGGTGGGAAACACCATATATTTT
15	TRBD2	NA	TRBV7-2	TRBJ2-7	CASSDDTSGEDEQYF	TGTGCCAGCAGCGACGATACTAGCGGGGAAGACGAGCAGTACTTC
14	TRBD1	NA	TRBV10-3	TRBJ1-5	CAISGQGQDQPQHF	TGTGCCATCAGTGGACAGGGGCAAGATCAGCCCCAGCATTTT
13	NA	NA	TRBV2	TRBJ2-2	CASSEAEVGELFF	TGTGCCAGCTCGGAGGCGGAGGTCGGGGAGCTGTTTTTT
13	NA	NA	TRBV7-2	TRBJ1-5	CASSLVDGQPQHF	TGTGCCAGCAGCTTAGTCGATGGTCAGCCCCAGCATTTT
12	NA	few	TRBV30	TRBJ2-1	CAWTMTGNEQFF	TGTGCCTGGACCATGACGGGAAATGAGCAGTTCTTC
13	NA	NA	TRBV6-5	TRBJ1-6	CASGSSYNSPLHF	TGTGCCAGCGGTAGCTCCTATAATTCACCCCTCCACTTT
16	TRBD2	NA	TRBV5-4	TRBJ2-5	CASSLRGGTSRETQYF	TGTGCCAGCAGCTTGCGGGGGGGGACTAGCAGGGAGACCCAGTACTTC
13	NA	NA	TRBV7-2	TRBJ1-2	CASSFRVTYGYTF	TGTGCCAGCAGCTTCCGGGTGACATATGGCTACACCTTC
14	TRBD1	NA	TRBV7-2	TRBJ1-2	CASNVGQGFYGYTF	TGTGCCAGCAACGTGGGACAGGGGTTTTATGGCTACACCTTC
17	NA	NA	TRBV18	TRBJ2-2	CASSPQSAGTNTGELFF	TGTGCCAGCTCCCCCCAGTCGGCGGGGACGAACACCGGGGAGCTGTTTTTT
17	NA	large	TRBV5-6	TRBJ2-6	CASSLQASVYGANVLTF	TGTGCCAGCAGCTTGCAAGCTTCCGTCTATGGGGCCAACGTCCTGACTTTC
13	NA	NA	TRBV6-4	TRBJ2-7	CASSDDPCYEQYF	TGTGCCAGCAGTGACGACCCCTGCTACGAGCAGTACTTC
16	NA	NA	TRBV7-9	TRBJ1-4	CASSLGLGGLNEKLFF	TGTGCCAGCAGCTTGGGATTAGGGGGATTGAATGAAAAACTGTTTTTT
14	TRBD2	NA	TRBV5-8	TRBJ2-3	CASSFLAGTDTQYF	TGTGCCAGCAGCTTTCTAGCGGGAACAGATACGCAGTATTTT
13	TRBD1	NA	TRBV5-1	TRBJ1-2	CASSLTGAYGYTF	TGCGCCAGCAGCTTAACAGGGGCCTATGGCTACACCTTC
16	TRBD2	NA	TRBV6-5	TRBJ2-5	CASSYQLRLAGVVQYF	TGTGCCAGCAGTTACCAACTGAGACTAGCGGGAGTGGTACAGTACTTC
16	NA	NA	TRBV9	TRBJ2-1	CASSVAGTVNYNEQFF	TGTGCCAGCAGCGTAGCTGGGACGGTGAATTACAATGAGCAGTTCTTC
14	TRBD2	NA	TRBV28	TRBJ2-7	CASSLREKAYEQYF	TGTGCCAGCAGTTTGCGGGAGAAGGCCTACGAGCAGTACTTC
13	NA	NA	TRBV7-2	TRBJ1-3	CASSSGFGNTIYF	TGTGCCAGCAGCTCGGGGTTTGGAAACACCATATATTTT
12	NA	NA	TRBV4-1	TRBJ2-7	CASRSDSYEQYF	TGCGCCAGCCGATCAGACTCCTACGAGCAGTACTTC
12	NA	NA	TRBV28	TRBJ2-7	CASSLLNYEQYF	TGTGCCAGCAGTTTACTTAACTACGAGCAGTACTTC
15	NA	NA	TRBV6-5	TRBJ1-4	CASSPRRVANEKLFF	TGTGCCAGCAGTCCCCGCCGGGTGGCTAATGAAAAACTGTTTTTT
18	TRBD1	NA	TRBV7-2	TRBJ2-3	CASSPKSGLGQGSDTQYF	TGTGCCAGCAGCCCGAAATCTGGGTTGGGACAGGGTTCAGATACGCAGTATTTT
15	NA	NA	TRBV18	TRBJ2-3	CASSPPGRATDTQYF	TGTGCCAGCTCACCACCTGGCAGGGCCACAGATACGCAGTATTTT
14	NA	once	TRBV5-4	TRBJ2-7	CASRQGGGTYEQYF	TGTGCCAGCAGACAGGGGGGGGGAACCTACGAGCAGTACTTC
16	TRBD2	NA	TRBV28	TRBJ2-2	CASSYALGGNTGELFF	TGTGCCAGCAGTTATGCCCTGGGAGGGAATACCGGGGAGCTGTTTTTT
12	NA	NA	TRBV6-4	TRBJ2-1	CASSASGNEQFF	TGTGCCAGCAGTGCAAGCGGGAATGAGCAGTTCTTC
15	NA	NA	TRBV21-1	TRBJ2-7	CASSNISPQSNEQYF	TGTGCCAGCAGCAATATTAGCCCTCAGTCCAACGAGCAGTACTTC
15	NA	NA	TRBV7-2	TRBJ2-5	CASSVPGASQETQYF	TGTGCCAGCAGCGTACCAGGGGCCTCACAAGAGACCCAGTACTTC
13	NA	NA	TRBV7-9	TRBJ2-2	CASSSQGGGELFF	TGTGCCAGCAGCTCGCAGGGTGGTGGGGAGCTGTTTTTT
13	NA	NA	TRBV25-1	TRBJ1-2	CASSGGIGDGYTF	TGTGCCAGCAGTGGAGGGATCGGGGATGGCTACACCTTC
14	NA	NA	TRBV11-1	TRBJ2-5	CASSLESPRETQYF	TGTGCCAGCAGCTTAGAGTCACCCCGGGAGACCCAGTACTTC
16	TRBD2	once	TRBV5-4	TRBJ2-5	CASSLGTSGEGETQYF	TGTGCCAGCAGCTTGGGGACTAGCGGAGAGGGGGAGACCCAGTACTTC
17	NA	NA	TRBV5-6	TRBJ2-2	CASSLWWSGDGNGELFF	TGTGCCAGCAGCTTGTGGTGGTCGGGAGATGGGAACGGGGAGCTGTTTTTT
13	NA	NA	TRBV27	TRBJ2-6	CASSGSGANVLTF	TGTGCCAGCAGTGGCTCTGGGGCCAACGTCCTGACTTTC
17	TRBD2	NA	TRBV28	TRBJ2-1	CASSLWVISGRNNEQFF	TGTGCCAGCAGTTTGTGGGTAATAAGCGGGAGGAACAATGAGCAGTTCTTC
12	NA	NA	TRBV6-5	TRBJ2-2	CASSYSKGELFF	TGTGCCAGCAGTTACTCGAAGGGGGAGCTGTTTTTT
14	TRBD2	NA	TRBV10-3	TRBJ2-2	CAAGLAGPTGELFF	TGTGCCGCAGGACTAGCGGGGCCCACCGGGGAGCTGTTTTTT
11	NA	NA	TRBV20-1	TRBJ2-3	CSAGRTDTQYF	TGCAGTGCTGGGCGGACAGATACGCAGTATTTT
13	TRBD1	NA	TRBV18	TRBJ1-2	CASSPPGQDGYTF	TGTGCCAGCTCACCACCGGGACAGGACGGCTACACCTTC
15	TRBD1	NA	TRBV6-5	TRBJ2-2	CASSYGQGGTGELFF	TGTGCCAGCAGTTACGGACAGGGGGGGACCGGGGAGCTGTTTTTT
15	NA	NA	TRBV7-2	TRBJ1-5	CASSFTTGSNQPQHF	TGTGCCAGCAGTTTTACCACAGGGAGCAATCAGCCCCAGCATTTT
18	TRBD2	NA	TRBV7-9	TRBJ2-2	CASSVRLAGGRNTGELFF	TGTGCCAGCAGCGTGCGACTAGCGGGAGGGAGGAACACCGGGGAGCTGTTTTTT
15	TRBD2	NA	TRBV7-9	TRBJ2-1	CASSLGAGGVALEFF	TGTGCCAGCAGCTTAGGAGCGGGAGGAGTGGCTCTGGAGTTCTTC